This T cell receptor beta chain appears in the sequencing data of a study of blood T cell repertoires in COVID-19. Study in general: T cells, B-cell-depleted T cells, or PBMCs supplied cDNA or gDNA.

Enrolled through a virtual design, the participants were between about 18 and 100 years of age and came from under 25 US areas. Cohort placement rested on clinical history that participants reported themselves. Data came from immunoSEQ multiplex PCR; TCRdb stores just in-frame clones and leaves some out. The top ten clones hold 3% to 3.5% of a sample with under 250,000 clones, 80% to 90% of them seen once. V was clipped by 7 bases and J by 1 base; unmatched bases: 3. The CDR3 extends over 14 amino acids. From germline, CDR1 is SGHRS and CDR2 YFSETQ. The specimen sequenced was PBMCs or T cells enriched from blood (not recorded which). The J gene is TRBJ1-1, the V gene TRBV5-1; 11 bases fit TRBD1. This TCR came from a woman between 18 and 29 years old in a cohort exposed to, infected with or recovered from COVID-19 (not recorded which). The CDR3 coding sequence is TGCGCCAGCTCCGGACAGGGGGCGAACACTGAAGCTTTCTTT. It is translated as CASSGQGANTEAFF.